This passage covers 28 T cell receptor beta chains from one sample sequenced in a study of technical replicates of blood from a handful of donors (TCRdb year 2017). Library preparation was by the immunoSEQ multiplex PCR assay. This is the immuneACCESS table as TCRdb keeps it, with only in-frame sequences that have V and J called. A part of the clones is gone; compared with another copy, unresolved V genes explain less than half, and the rest is unexplained. This sample is represented by about 79,000 clones; roughly 92% of them were singletons. The ten most abundant clones make up over 0.25% of the sample. The sequenced sample consisted of T cells isolated from PBMCs. The receptor set was obtained from a human donor in good health.

The table lists this clone with a count of one. The V call is TRBV6-6, the J call TRBJ1-2; D is undetermined. Germline assignment: CDR1 MNHNY and CDR2 SVGAGI (reference sequence). The length of the CDR3 is 15 residues. The V end was cut by 6 bases, the J end by 4 bases, with 18 bases between. This CDR3 is CASREGGIMTYGYTF. The CDR3 region has the DNA TGTGCCAGCAGAGAGGGCGGCATCATGACCTATGGCTACACCTTC.

The chain carries TRBV13 and TRBJ1-5; TRBD1 aligns across 10 bases. CDR3 length: 15 amino acids. J was trimmed by 8 bases and V by 3 bases; bases with no gene match: 7. CDR1 is PRHDT, CDR2 FYEKMQ, per germline (reference sequence). This CDR3 reads CASSFRDRGGEPQHF. The CDR3 DNA reads TGTGCCAGCAGCTTTCGGGACAGGGGTGGGGAGCCCCAGCATTTT.

This rearrangement joins TRBV5-4 to TRBJ2-5; 8 nucleotides line up with TRBD2. J lost 5 bases, V lost 5 bases, and 11 bases had no gene match. The CDR3 has 15 amino acids. CDR1 and CDR2 (germline): SGHNT, YYREEE (reference sequence). The CDR3 DNA reads TGTGCCAGCAGTTTCGCGGGGGGCCGGGGGGAGACCCAGTACTTC. Its protein is CASSFAGGRGETQYF.

This clone showed up just once. The chain recombines TRBV9 with TRBJ1-2; tentatively, D is TRBD1 (6 bases). Germline lookup yields CDR1 SGDLS and CDR2 YYNGEE. Trimming left V 0 bases short and J 4 bases short, with 13 bases between. This CDR3 is 15 amino acids long. The CDR3 sequence: CASSVDGQTSYGYTF. CDR3 coding DNA: TGTGCCAGCAGCGTAGATGGACAGACTTCCTATGGCTACACCTTC. Filled out from reference TRBV9 and TRBJ1-2, the complete variable domain reads DSGVTQTPKHLITATGQRVTLRCSPRSGDLSVYWYQQSLDQGLQFLIQYYNGEERAKGNILERFSAQQFPDLHSELNLSSLELGDSALYFCASSVDGQTSYGYTFGSGTRLTVV.

The chain combines TRBV27 with TRBJ1-2; perhaps TRBD1 as D (5 bases). The germline CDR1 and CDR2 sequences are MNHEY and SMNVEV (reference sequence). The CDR3 has 18 residues. The V end was cut by 5 bases, the J end by 1 base, with 23 bases between. CDR3 protein: CASSIVGHGGFGNYGYTF. The CDR3 nucleotides read TGTGCCAGCAGTATTGTGGGTCATGGGGGGTTTGGTAACTATGGCTACACCTTC.

This clone was recorded only once. This sequence joins TRBV7-9 and TRBJ1-1; D is undetermined. The CDR3 contains 14 residues. Germline V lookup: CDR1 SEHNR, CDR2 FQNEAQ (reference sequence). Trimming removed 4 bases at V and 1 base at J, with 10 bases between. CDR3 in amino acids: CASSSLDWNTEAFF. CDR3 nucleotide sequence: TGTGCCAGCAGCTCCCTCGACTGGAACACTGAAGCTTTCTTT.

The chain recombines TRBV13 with TRBJ2-1; D is possibly TRBD1 (6 bases). The CDR3 has 12 amino acids. CDR1 PRHDT and CDR2 FYEKMQ come from the germline V gene (reference sequence). Trimming removed 5 bases at V and 7 bases at J, with 9 bases between. The CDR3 sequence is CASSLRGNEQFF. CDR3 in DNA: TGTGCCAGCAGCCTGAGGGGGAATGAGCAGTTCTTC.

The rearrangement uses TRBV5-5 and TRBJ1-1, with D possibly matching TRBD1 (5 bases). Germline V gene data show CDR1 as SGHKS and CDR2 as YYEKEE (reference sequence). This CDR3 is 15 amino acids long. V lost 2 bases and J lost 6, with 17 bases in between. In nucleotides, the CDR3 is TGTGCCAGCAGCTTCTTTTGGGGCAGGGATCCTGAAGCTTTCTTT. Its protein is CASSFFWGRDPEAFF.

The chain uses TRBV2 and TRBJ2-7, with no clear D. This CDR3 region has 15 residues. Per germline, CDR1 SNHLY and CDR2 FYNNEI. V was clipped by 8 bases and J by 0 bases, with 17 bases between them. CDR3 nucleotides: TGTGCCAGCCCGTCGAACAAAACAATCTCCTACGAGCAGTACTTC. Its protein product is CASPSNKTISYEQYF. Full variable domain (outside the CDR3, taken from reference TRBV2 and TRBJ2-7): EPEVTQTPSHQVTQMGQEVILRCVPISNHLYFYWYRQILGQKVEFLVSFYNNEISEKSEIFDDQFSVERPDGSNFTLKIRSTKLEDSAMYFCASPSNKTISYEQYFGPGTRLTVT.

The chain has TRBV5-1 and TRBJ2-1; the D gene is possibly TRBD2 (5 bases). V gave up 1 base and J gave up 0 bases, with 11 bases separating them. There are 16 residues in the CDR3. Germline V gene data show CDR1 as SGHRS and CDR2 as YFSETQ. The CDR3 DNA reads as TGCGCCAGCAGCTTGCGGGGTACTAACTCCTACAATGAGCAGTTCTTC. It encodes CASSLRGTNSYNEQFF.

CDR3 protein: CASSISAGPLVEQFF. The CDR3 DNA is TGTGCCAGTAGTATATCGGCGGGACCCCTCGTTGAGCAGTTCTTC. The V and J genes are TRBV19 and TRBJ2-1; a weak D match, TRBD2 (6 bases). Germline loops: CDR1 LNHDA, CDR2 SQIVND (reference sequence). The V and J ends lost 2 bases and 9 bases respectively, with 17 bases between them. There are 15 residues in the CDR3.

The chain combines TRBV6-5 with TRBJ2-5, with D possibly matching TRBD2 (5 bases). V was cut by 4 bases and J by 4 bases, with 13 bases left in between. CDR3 length equals 14 residues. Germline V CDR1 and CDR2: MNHEY, SVGAGI. CDR3 protein: CASSSAGVSETQYF. The CDR3 region has the DNA TGTGCCAGCAGTTCGGCCGGGGTATCAGAGACCCAGTACTTC.

This clone has more than one count but fewer than ten. J is TRBJ1-2 and V is TRBV5-3, with TRBD1 matching 7 bases. TRBV5-3 is an open reading frame, and its role is uncertain. The CDR3 loop spans 14 amino acids. V lost 4 bases and J lost 1; bases outside the gene matches: 4. This CDR3 reads CARSTDRYNYGYTF. In DNA, the CDR3 is TGTGCCAGAAGCACGGACAGGTATAACTATGGCTACACCTTC.

This rearrangement joins TRBV6-5 to TRBJ1-2; 9 positions agree with TRBD1. The CDR3 loop spans 13 amino acids. V lost 11 bases to trimming and J lost 0 bases; unmatched junction nucleotides: 4. The germline gives CDR1 MNHEY, CDR2 SVGAGI. The CDR3 nucleotides read TGTGCCGCCGGGACAGGGTCTAACTATGGCTACACCTTC. Protein product: CAAGTGSNYGYTF.

The V and J genes are TRBV2 and TRBJ1-5; TRBD1 matches 10 bases. This CDR3 spans 14 amino acids. Germline CDR1 and CDR2: SNHLY and FYNNEI. Unmatched junction bases numbered 6, after V lost 2 bases and J lost 11 bases. CDR3 region: CASSEWTGGSAQHF. As DNA, the CDR3 is TGTGCCAGCAGTGAATGGACAGGGGGATCAGCCCAGCATTTT.

This clone has just one count. This rearrangement joins TRBV4-1 to TRBJ1-4; TRBD1 aligns across 8 bases. Germline lookup yields CDR1 MGHRA and CDR2 YSYEKL. The junction had 8 bases not matched to a gene; V was cut back by 1 base and J by 7 bases. The CDR3 extends over 16 amino acids. The CDR3 is CASSQGTGSGFEKLFF. CDR3 DNA: TGCGCCAGCAGCCAAGGGACAGGGTCTGGCTTTGAAAAACTGTTTTTT.

V and J are TRBV2 and TRBJ1-3; the D is unclear. The CDR3 extends over 16 amino acids. Trimming took off 6 bases at V and 0 bases at J, with 15 bases between the two ends. The germline CDR1 and CDR2 sequences are SNHLY and FYNNEI. As DNA, the CDR3 is TGTGCCAGCAGCCTCACAGCAAGTAGCTCTGGAAACACCATATATTTT. It yields the protein CASSLTASSSGNTIYF.

This chain joins TRBV6-5 and TRBJ2-1; 11 bases map to TRBD1. The germline CDR1 and CDR2 sequences are MNHEY and SVGAGI. Unmatched junction bases numbered 3, after V lost 5 bases and J lost 9 bases. This CDR3 is built from 13 residues. The CDR3 spells CASSQGQGGEQFF. CDR3 sequence (DNA): TGTGCCAGCAGTCAGGGACAGGGGGGTGAGCAGTTCTTC.

The CDR3 spells CSVTYRGQGRGLVYGYTF. The CDR3 region has the DNA TGCAGCGTTACTTATCGAGGACAGGGGAGAGGACTAGTTTATGGCTACACCTTC. The rearrangement links TRBV29-1 to TRBJ1-2; 9 bases align to TRBD1. Germline assignment: CDR1 SQVTM and CDR2 ANQGSEA. This CDR3 contains 18 residues. V dropped 5 bases and J dropped 5; count of bases not matched to a gene: 21.

DNA of the CDR3: TGTGCCAGCAGTGAGGACAGGGGGGGCATTCAGTACTTC. This codes for CASSEDRGGIQYF. This chain links TRBV25-1 with TRBJ2-4; 10 nucleotides line up with TRBD1. CDR1 is MGHDK, CDR2 SYGVNS, per germline. After removal of 3 bases from V and 9 bases from J, the junction contained 2 bases not matched to a gene. The CDR3 extends over 13 amino acids. Together with reference TRBV25-1 and TRBJ2-4, the CDR3 gives the full variable domain: EADIYQTPRYLVIGTGKKITLECSQTMGHDKMYWYQQDPGMELHLIHYSYGVNSTEKGDLSSESTVSRIRTEHFPLTLESARPSHTSQYLCASSEDRGGIQYFGAGTRLSVL.

The chain combines TRBV19 with TRBJ2-6; TRBD1 aligns across 10 bases. CDR1 and CDR2 (germline): LNHDA, SQIVND (reference sequence). V shed 8 bases, J shed 4 bases, and the junction held 11 bases outside the gene matches. This CDR3 spans 17 amino acids. The CDR3 sequence: CASLSGTGEGGANVLTF. CDR3 DNA: TGTGCCAGTCTGTCCGGGACAGGGGAGGGGGGGGCCAACGTCCTGACTTTC.

The chain has TRBV4-1 and TRBJ2-1; 12 positions agree with TRBD2. V was clipped by 1 base and J by 3 bases; unmatched bases: 4. Per germline, CDR1 MGHRA and CDR2 YSYEKL. The CDR3 sequence is 17 residues long. The CDR3 protein is CASSQGTSGNHYNEQFF. The DNA of the CDR3 is TGCGCCAGCAGCCAAGGGACTAGCGGGAACCACTACAATGAGCAGTTCTTC.

The V gene is TRBV27, the J gene TRBJ2-2; possible D gene TRBD2, 5 bases. V lost 2 bases, J lost 7 bases, and 8 bases lay in between. CDR1 is MNHEY, CDR2 SMNVEV, per germline (reference sequence). CDR3 length: 13 residues. The CDR3 protein is CASSLMGSGELFF. In nucleotides, the CDR3 is TGTGCCAGCAGTTTAATGGGGAGCGGGGAGCTGTTTTTT.

V is TRBV4-1 and J is TRBJ2-2; D not resolved. Germline V gene sequence: CDR1 MGHRA, CDR2 YSYEKL. V was shortened by 7 bases and J by 0 bases, with 15 bases between the two germline ends. The CDR3 contains 16 residues. CDR3 region: CASTELLRTNTGELFF. The CDR3 nucleotides are TGCGCCAGCACTGAGTTGTTGCGGACGAACACCGGGGAGCTGTTTTTT.

The chain employs TRBV19 and TRBJ1-5; possibly TRBD1 for D (6 bases). CDR1 is LNHDA, CDR2 SQIVND, per germline (reference sequence). V was pared by 7 bases and J by 0 bases, with 13 bases between. This CDR3 contains 15 residues. The CDR3: CASTITGNSNQPQHF. The DNA of the CDR3 is TGTGCCAGTACCATTACAGGGAATAGCAATCAGCCCCAGCATTTT.

DNA of the CDR3: TGTGCCAGCAGGTGGAATTGGACAGGGTTGTGCCGGGGTACCTTCCAAGAGACCCAGTACTTC. Translating it yields CASRWNWTGLCRGTFQETQYF. V is TRBV27 and J is TRBJ2-5; TRBD1 agrees at 8 bases. Germline V gene lookup returns CDR1 MNHEY and CDR2 SMNVEV (reference sequence). Trimming at V came to 6 bases and at J to 1 base, leaving 25 bases not matched to a gene. The CDR3 spans 21 residues.

The chain links TRBV27 to TRBJ2-1; 13 bases agree with TRBD2. With V trimmed by 6 bases and J by 1 base, 9 bases remained unmatched. This CDR3 has 18 amino acids. Looked up from germline, CDR1 is MNHEY and CDR2 is SMNVEV (reference sequence). CDR3 in amino acids: CASSPGGTSGISYNEQFF. The DNA for the CDR3 is TGTGCCAGCAGCCCCGGCGGGACTAGCGGGATATCCTACAATGAGCAGTTCTTC.

V is TRBV7-2 and J is TRBJ2-2; TRBD2 agrees at 9 bases. V was pared by 3 bases and J by 6 bases, with 8 bases of the junction left unmatched. The length of the CDR3 is 16 residues. Germline V gene data show CDR1 as SGHTA and CDR2 as FQGNSA. In nucleotides, the CDR3 is TGTGCCAGCAGCTTGGGGGCTAGCGGGATCTCCGGGGAGCTGTTTTTT. Translated: CASSLGASGISGELFF.